This T cell receptor beta chain was profiled in a study of response to subunit inactivated influenza vaccine. The CDR3 has 19 amino acids. V was trimmed by 2 bases and J by 1 base, leaving 19 bases between them. Germline V lookup: CDR1 KGHDR, CDR2 SFDVKD. TCRdb independently ran MiXCR on the RT-PCR reads; one entry per CDR3 protein. The sample holds more than 550,000 distinct CDR3 sequences, approximately 12% seen once. This TCR was sampled from a man aged 50-59 years who received an inactivated influenza vaccine. This sample comprised PBMCs from blood, obtained on the day of vaccination. The V and J genes are TRBV24-1 and TRBJ2-2, with a possible D match to TRBD1 (8 bases). The CDR3 sequence: CATSDSFWTGRENTGELFF. The DNA of the CDR3 is TGTGCCACCAGTGATTCCTTCTGGACAGGGAGGGAGAACACCGGGGAGCTGTTTTTT.